This T cell receptor beta chain was identified in a study of control samples from healthy donors and cancer patients. The method was immunoSEQ multiplex PCR; TCRdb's version includes in-frame clones alone and lacks a portion of them. The sample carries under 150,000 clones, more than 70% recorded once. Trimming took 5 bases from V and 8 from J; bases not matched to a gene: 6. This CDR3 is built from 14 residues. Germline V gives CDR1 MRHNA, CDR2 SNTAGT. The sequencing sample was made of blood. The sequence derives from a man aged 35-49 years in good health. The rearrangement joins TRBV6-4 to TRBJ1-6, with 7 bases fitting TRBD1. The CDR3 DNA sequence: TGTGCCAGCAGTTTGACAGGGTGGCATTCACCCCTCCACTTT. Protein product: CASSLTGWHSPLHF.